This passage covers 19 T cell receptor beta chains from one sample sequenced in a study of control samples from healthy donors and cancer patients. The assay was immunoSEQ multiplex PCR, and TCRdb's table has in-frame clones only and misses some. The profile shows roughly 130,000 clones, 85% to 95% of them singletons. Sequencing input: PBMCs. These receptors came from a man in his sixties with colorectal cancer.

This sequence joins TRBV27 and TRBJ1-4; 9 nucleotides agree with TRBD1. The CDR3 contains 16 residues. Germline loops: CDR1 MNHEY, CDR2 SMNVEV (reference sequence). V dropped 5 bases and J dropped 8; count of bases not matched to a gene: 12. DNA of the CDR3: TGTGCCAGCAGTCTAAACCGGGACAGGGCGCGAGAAAAACTGTTTTTT. Residues: CASSLNRDRAREKLFF.

This clone has a single count. This chain joins TRBV7-9 and TRBJ1-5, with no clear D. The V end was cut by 8 bases, the J end by 4 bases, with 9 bases between. The CDR3 is made up of 12 amino acids. From germline, CDR1 is SEHNR and CDR2 FQNEAQ (reference sequence). This CDR3 is CASGMGNQPQHF. CDR3 nucleotide sequence: TGTGCCAGCGGGATGGGAAATCAGCCCCAGCATTTT. The full variable domain, rest sourced from reference TRBV7-9 and TRBJ1-5, is DTGVSQNPRHKITKRGQNVTFRCDPISEHNRLYWYRQTLGQGPEFLTYFQNEAQLEKSRLLSDRFSAERPKGSFSTLEIQRTEQGDSAMYLCASGMGNQPQHFGDGTRLSIL.

The chain couples TRBV7-7 to TRBJ1-2, with D possibly matching TRBD1 (5 bases). CDR1 and CDR2 (germline): SSHAT, FNYEAQ (reference sequence). CDR3 length: 22 amino acids. V dropped 2 bases and J dropped 4 bases, with 35 bases sitting between them. Here the CDR3 reads CASSLRAPRRDAGPRNGYGYTF. The CDR3, as DNA: TGTGCCAGCAGCTTAAGGGCACCTCGACGGGACGCTGGCCCACGTAATGGCTATGGCTACACCTTC.

This clone was counted a single time. The chain links TRBV11-2 to TRBJ2-2; perhaps D is TRBD1 or TRBD2 (5 bases each). The CDR3 loop spans 16 amino acids. Germline lookup yields CDR1 SGHAT and CDR2 FQNNGV. Deletions cut 5 bases from V and 5 bases from J, with 18 bases between. Here the CDR3 reads CASSPTRGTFTGELFF. The CDR3 bases are TGTGCCAGCAGCCCCACTAGGGGAACGTTTACCGGGGAGCTGTTTTTT.

The CDR3 is CASSPTPGQVLGEQYF. The CDR3 coding sequence is TGTGCCAGCAGCCCCACCCCGGGACAGGTTTTAGGCGAGCAGTACTTC. The chain has TRBV9 and TRBJ2-7; 8 bases fit TRBD1. J gave up 6 bases and V 4 bases, and 15 bases lay outside the gene matches. Germline CDR1 reads SGDLS; CDR2 reads YYNGEE. This CDR3 has 16 residues.

The CDR3: CASSLRGNEKLFF. In DNA form, the CDR3 reads TGTGCCAGCAGTCTACGGGGCAATGAAAAACTGTTTTTT. V is TRBV6-5 and J is TRBJ1-4; D might be TRBD1 (5 bases). Trimming stripped 5 bases from V and 5 bases from J, with 9 bases between. This CDR3 comprises 13 residues. The germline CDR1 and CDR2 sequences are MNHEY and SVGAGI.

The chain employs TRBV3-1 (or the pseudogene TRBV3-2) and TRBJ2-6, with D unresolved. The CDR3 sequence is 15 residues long. V lost 4 bases and J 2 bases, leaving 9 bases between the germline ends. Germline values: CDR1 LGHDT, CDR2 YNNKEL (reference sequence). This CDR3 is CASSPRWAGANVLTF. Written as DNA, the CDR3 is TGTGCCAGCAGCCCCCGGTGGGCTGGGGCCAACGTCCTGACTTTC.

This clone is a singleton in its sample. This chain links TRBV19 with TRBJ1-1, with 8 bases lining up with TRBD1. Germline values: CDR1 LNHDA, CDR2 SQIVND (reference sequence). CDR3 size: 14 residues. Trimming at V came to 5 bases and at J to 4 bases, leaving 6 bases not matched to a gene. The CDR3 sequence: CASSPMTGVTEAFF. The CDR3 DNA follows: TGTGCCAGTAGTCCTATGACAGGGGTCACTGAAGCTTTCTTT.

The gene calls are TRBV27 and TRBJ1-3, with no clear D. CDR1 MNHEY and CDR2 SMNVEV come from the germline V gene (reference sequence). The CDR3 sequence is 15 residues long. Between the trimmed V and J ends, which lost 3 bases and 0 bases, there was a span of 9 bases. The CDR3 DNA reads TGTGCCAGCAGTTTGACATCCTTCTCTGGAAACACCATATATTTT. This gives the protein CASSLTSFSGNTIYF.

The CDR3 DNA sequence: TGTGCCAGCTCACTCAATAGGGCAACTAATGAAAAACTGTTTTTT. Its protein is CASSLNRATNEKLFF. The rearrangement uses TRBV18 and TRBJ1-4; the D is unclear. CDR3 size: 15 residues. Deletions cut 4 bases from V and 0 bases from J, with 9 bases between. Germline V gene data show CDR1 as KGHSH and CDR2 as LQKENI.

This chain links TRBV11-3 with TRBJ1-3; tentatively, D is TRBD1 (5 bases). The CDR3 covers 13 residues. V was shortened by 5 bases and J by 0 bases, with 5 bases between the two germline ends. The germline CDR1 and CDR2 sequences are SGHNT and YENEEA. The CDR3 sequence is CASSRGSGNTIYF. CDR3 sequence (DNA): TGTGCCAGCAGCAGGGGCTCTGGAAACACCATATATTTT. The full variable domain, rest sourced from reference TRBV11-3 and TRBJ1-3, is EAGVVQSPRYKIIEKKQPVAFWCNPISGHNTLYWYLQNLGQGPELLIRYENEEAVDDSQLPKDRFSAERLKGVDSTLKIQPAELGDSAVYLCASSRGSGNTIYFGEGSWLTVV.

This clone was counted once. This chain connects TRBV5-4 to TRBJ2-7; 8 nucleotides line up with TRBD2. The CDR3 has 14 residues. Germline V CDR1 and CDR2: SGHNT, YYREEE (reference sequence). Losses at the gene ends were 0 bases for V and 2 bases for J; bases not matched to a gene: 1. The DNA for the CDR3 is TGTGCCAGCAGCTTGGAGCGGGGGACCTACGAGCAGTACTTC. Its translation: CASSLERGTYEQYF. The full variable domain, completed using reference TRBV5-4 and TRBJ2-7, is ETGVTQSPTHLIKTRGQQVTLRCSSQSGHNTVSWYQQALGQGPQFIFQYYREEENGRGNFPPRFSGLQFPNYSSELNVNALELDDSALYLCASSLERGTYEQYFGPGTRLTVT.

The chain employs TRBV25-1 and TRBJ2-3, with D hard to call. The germline V gene encodes CDR1 MGHDK and CDR2 SYGVNS. V was pared by 6 bases and J by 2 bases, with 12 bases between. The CDR3 runs to 14 residues. The CDR3 region is CASSGPQLTDTQYF. The CDR3 coding sequence is TGTGCCAGCAGCGGTCCCCAACTCACAGATACGCAGTATTTT. The full variable domain, in which reference TRBV25-1 and TRBJ2-3 provide the parts outside the CDR3, is EADIYQTPRYLVIGTGKKITLECSQTMGHDKMYWYQQDPGMELHLIHYSYGVNSTEKGDLSSESTVSRIRTEHFPLTLESARPSHTSQYLCASSGPQLTDTQYFGPGTRLTVL.

The chain has TRBV5-1 and TRBJ2-1; 9 nucleotides line up with TRBD1. Germline values: CDR1 SGHRS, CDR2 YFSETQ. Losses at the gene ends were 1 base for V and 4 bases for J; bases not matched to a gene: 3. This CDR3 comprises 15 residues. DNA for the CDR3: TGCGCCAGCAGCTTGCGGACAGGGGTTTACAATGAGCAGTTCTTC. It translates to CASSLRTGVYNEQFF.

This clone was counted once. The chain is built from TRBV11-2 and TRBJ1-2; D is unclear. Germline V lookup: CDR1 SGHAT, CDR2 FQNNGV. V was shortened by 5 bases and J by 8 bases, with 12 bases between the two germline ends. The CDR3 runs 12 residues. CDR3 sequence: CASSEGLSGYTF. In DNA form, the CDR3 reads TGTGCCAGCAGCGAAGGGTTGAGCGGCTACACCTTC.

This clone has more than one count but fewer than ten. The J gene is TRBJ1-5, the V gene TRBV10-3, with 9 nucleotides matching TRBD1. CDR1 and CDR2 (germline): ENHRY, SYGVKD. V gave up 10 bases and J gave up 4 bases; unmatched junction bases: 5. The CDR3 sequence is 13 residues long. CDR3 sequence (DNA): TGTGCCACCCGGGACAGGGAAAATCAGCCCCAGCATTTT. Translated, it gives CATRDRENQPQHF.

This clone was detected only once. This chain joins TRBV2 and TRBJ2-3, with 9 bases identical to TRBD2. This CDR3 has 15 residues. V lost 5 bases and J lost 1; bases outside the gene matches: 4. Germline CDR1 reads SNHLY; CDR2 reads FYNNEI. The CDR3 loop reads CASSPRTSGTDTQYF. For the CDR3, the DNA is TGTGCCAGCAGTCCTCGGACTAGCGGCACAGATACGCAGTATTTT.

The chain uses TRBV6-4 and TRBJ2-2; TRBD2 matches at 10 bases. The CDR3 extends over 15 amino acids. Trimming at V came to 5 bases and at J to 5 bases, leaving 5 bases not matched to a gene. Germline V lookup: CDR1 MRHNA, CDR2 SNTAGT. This CDR3 is CASSLTSGWTGELFF. The DNA for the CDR3 is TGTGCCAGCAGTTTGACTAGCGGGTGGACCGGGGAGCTGTTTTTT.

The DNA of the CDR3 is TGCGCCAGCAGCTTGGGTATGGCCAATGAGCAGTTCTTC. It yields the protein CASSLGMANEQFF. The chain combines TRBV5-1 with TRBJ2-1; D gene unclear. Germline assignment: CDR1 SGHRS and CDR2 YFSETQ. There are 13 residues in the CDR3. Trimming pared 0 bases from V and 6 bases from J, leaving 7 bases between.